This TCR beta chain was sequenced during a study of cytomegalovirus exposure and HLA in healthy donors. V was pared by 5 bases and J by 6 bases, with 6 bases of the junction left unmatched. Germline CDR1 SGHVS, CDR2 FQNEAQ. The length of the CDR3 is 15 residues. The protocol was immunoSEQ multiplex PCR, while the TCRdb copy is restricted to in-frame clones and leaves out a portion. Of about 89,000 clones listed, 84% were seen once; the top ten hold around 10%. V is TRBV7-8 and J is TRBJ1-6; 8 bases match TRBD1. The sequencing sample was made of PBMCs. The source is a woman under 30 in good health and CMV-seropositive. Here the CDR3 reads CASSVQGQGNSPLHF. CDR3 nucleotide sequence: TGTGCCAGCAGCGTTCAAGGACAGGGTAATTCACCCCTCCACTTT.